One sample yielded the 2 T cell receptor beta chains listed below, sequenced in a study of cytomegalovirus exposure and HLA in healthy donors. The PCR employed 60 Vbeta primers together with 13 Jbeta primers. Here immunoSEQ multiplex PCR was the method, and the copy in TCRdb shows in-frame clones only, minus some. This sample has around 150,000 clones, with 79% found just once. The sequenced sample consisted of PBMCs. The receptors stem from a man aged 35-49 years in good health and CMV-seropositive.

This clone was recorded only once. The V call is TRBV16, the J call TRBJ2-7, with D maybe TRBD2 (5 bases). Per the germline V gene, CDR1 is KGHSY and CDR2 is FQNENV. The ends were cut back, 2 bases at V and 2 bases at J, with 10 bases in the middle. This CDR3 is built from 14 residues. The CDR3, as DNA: TGTGCCAGCAGCCAAGGAGGCAGAACCTACGAGCAGTACTTC. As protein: CASSQGGRTYEQYF. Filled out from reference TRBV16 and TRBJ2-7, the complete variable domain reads GEEVAQTPKHLVRGEGQKAKLYCAPIKGHSYVFWYQQVLKNEFKFLISFQNENVFDETGMPKERFSAKCLPNSPCSLEIQATKLEDSAVYFCASSQGGRTYEQYFGPGTRLTVT.

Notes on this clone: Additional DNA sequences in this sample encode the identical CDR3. CDR3: CAISESGGSYEQYF. The CDR3, as DNA: TGTGCCATCAGTGAGTCGGGGGGAAGCTACGAGCAGTACTTC. The chain employs TRBV10-3 and TRBJ2-7, with D maybe TRBD2 (6 bases). The CDR3 consists of 14 residues. V was cut by 0 bases and J by 3 bases, with 9 bases left in between. The germline gives CDR1 ENHRY, CDR2 SYGVKD.